This TCR beta chain is from a study of CD8+CD57+ T cells in acquired aplastic anemia. At the level of the study: Isolated CD4+ and CD8+ cells, once sorted, yielded DNA averaging approximately 3 ug. Findings and limits, study-wide: Patients and controls shared fewer than 30 CD8+ CDR3 sequences.

Many counts were recorded for this clonotype. Its antigen is not known. TCR beta VDJ and CDR3 were profiled, and genomic DNA was the template. TCRdb re-called the reads through MiXCR, storing one row per CDR3 protein. The data show about 220,000 distinct CDR3 sequences, 30% to 40% seen once. The specimen was sorted CD4+, CD8+, or CD8+CD57+ T cells (not recorded which) from PBMCs. The receptor's source is a human donor in good health, serving as a control.

DNA for the CDR3: TGTGCCAGCAGCGTAAGTGGTGGGGGATGGAGCTATGGCTACACCTTC. This gives the protein CASSVSGGGWSYGYTF. The J gene is TRBJ1-2, the V gene TRBV9; weak D call: TRBD1 (5 bases). Germline V gene sequence: CDR1 SGDLS, CDR2 YYNGEE. The V end was cut by 1 base, the J end by 4 bases, with 17 bases between. The CDR3 totals 16 residues.